The entry below gives a single TCR beta chain sequence along with its context. Its antigen remains unidentified. These data belong to a study of post-analysis software for immune sequencing data. Study background: The patients showed relapsing-remitting, secondary progressive and progressive-relapsing multiple sclerosis courses.

Overall study findings and caveats: Samples from a shared batch, those prepared together, strongly co-clustered by F measure.

Unique molecular identifiers were built into the TCR beta cDNA libraries. TCRdb independently ran MiXCR on the PCR reads; one entry per CDR3 protein. Of roughly 650,000 distinct CDR3 sequences in the sample, approximately 59% were seen once. The material sequenced was blood. The receptor comes from a girl aged 2-10 years with multiple sclerosis.

CDR3 protein: CSVSGRLNTEAFF. The DNA of the CDR3 is TGCAGCGTTTCGGGACGGTTGAACACTGAAGCTTTCTTT. V is TRBV29-1 and J is TRBJ1-1, with TRBD1 as a possible D gene (5 bases). The CDR3 extends over 13 amino acids. Germline loops: CDR1 SQVTM, CDR2 ANQGSEA. V lost 5 bases and J lost 0, with 10 bases in between.